The 31 T cell receptor beta chains below all came from one sample that was sequenced in a study of patients and donors after allogeneic stem cell transplantation. Via MiXCR, TCRdb re-called the RT-PCR reads, giving one row per CDR3 protein. In the table there are about 87,000 distinct CDR3 sequences, roughly 5.2% of which are singletons. The source material was blood, either unsorted or a sorted T cell fraction (not recorded which). These receptor sequences come from a human donor who was either an allogeneic HSCT recipient or a stem cell or donor lymphocyte infusion donor (not recorded which). It is not recorded whose cells these are; they may come from a transplant donor.

The chain employs TRBV3-1 and TRBJ2-5; no clear D gene. V was pared by 0 bases and J by 5 bases, with 16 bases between. Germline loops: CDR1 LGHDT, CDR2 YNNKEL (reference sequence). This CDR3 region has 16 residues. The CDR3 sequence is CASSQESGLLVETQYF. The CDR3 DNA reads TGTGCCAGCAGCCAAGAATCGGGTCTGCTGGTGGAGACCCAGTACTTC.

This clonotype was detected ten times or more. The chain employs TRBV14 and TRBJ1-2, with D possibly TRBD1 on 6 matching bases. Germline V gene lookup returns CDR1 SGHDN and CDR2 FVKESK. The CDR3 is made up of 16 amino acids. Trimming cost V 4 bases and J 5 bases, with 20 bases left between them. The CDR3 sequence: CASSPAWGTRGYGYTF. CDR3 nucleotide sequence: TGTGCCAGCAGCCCCGCGTGGGGGACCAGGGGTTATGGCTACACCTTC.

This clonotype occurred many times. The rearrangement links TRBV5-1 to TRBJ2-2, with 9 bases identical to TRBD2. Per the germline V gene, CDR1 is SGHRS and CDR2 is YFSETQ. V gave up 3 bases and J gave up 3 bases; unmatched junction bases: 0. The CDR3 spans 14 residues. The CDR3 DNA reads TGCGCCAGCAGCTCTAGCGGGGACACCGGGGAGCTGTTTTTT. Its protein is CASSSSGDTGELFF.

This clonotype was recorded many times. This chain joins TRBV28 and TRBJ2-5, with TRBD1 matching 7 bases. Trimming removed 5 bases from V and 5 bases from J; junction bases left unmatched: 8. This CDR3 contains 14 residues. Germline lookup yields CDR1 MDHEN and CDR2 SYDVKM. DNA of the CDR3: TGTGCCAGCAGTCCGACAGGGACACGGGAGACCCAGTACTTC. Translation gives CASSPTGTRETQYF.

This clonotype occurred many times. The V and J genes are TRBV29-1 and TRBJ2-1; 12 nucleotides align to TRBD2. In germline, CDR1 is SQVTM, CDR2 ANQGSEA. After removal of 7 bases from V and 0 bases from J, the junction contained 4 bases not matched to a gene. The length of the CDR3 is 15 residues. The CDR3 DNA sequence: TGCAGCGGCATACTAGCGGGAGGCTCCTACAATGAGCAGTTCTTC. It encodes CSGILAGGSYNEQFF.

This clonotype was recorded many times. The V and J genes are TRBV18 and TRBJ2-1; no firm D call. This CDR3 contains 16 residues. V lost 0 bases, J lost 0 bases, and 9 bases lay in between. Per germline, CDR1 KGHSH and CDR2 LQKENI. CDR3 loop: CASSPPVLGSYNEQFF. CDR3 sequence (DNA): TGTGCCAGCTCACCACCGGTCCTAGGCTCCTACAATGAGCAGTTCTTC.

This clonotype was seen more than once but under ten times. The chain recombines TRBV19 with TRBJ2-1, with unresolved D. Germline lookup yields CDR1 LNHDA and CDR2 SQIVND (reference sequence). V lost 1 base, J lost 2 bases, and 6 bases lay in between. The CDR3 extends over 14 amino acids. The CDR3 DNA is TGTGCCAGTAGTATAGGTCAGACCTACAATGAGCAGTTCTTC. Protein sequence: CASSIGQTYNEQFF.

The chain links TRBV20-1 to TRBJ2-7; 8 positions match TRBD1. Unmatched junction bases numbered 10, after V lost 6 bases and J lost 3 bases. The CDR3 runs 14 residues. Germline V lookup: CDR1 DFQATT, CDR2 SNEGSKA (reference sequence). CDR3 sequence: CSAGGQVMVYEQYF. In DNA form, the CDR3 reads TGCAGTGCAGGGGGACAGGTGATGGTCTACGAGCAGTACTTC.

The J gene is TRBJ2-2, the V gene TRBV19; the D is unclear. The CDR3 sequence is 16 residues long. CDR1 and CDR2 (germline): LNHDA, SQIVND (reference sequence). Trimming pared 7 bases from V and 2 bases from J, leaving 17 bases between. The CDR3 nucleotides read TGTGCCAGTAAACCCGCCCAAGTTCCTAACACCGGGGAGCTGTTTTTT. Protein sequence: CASKPAQVPNTGELFF. Supplemented by reference TRBV19 and TRBJ2-2, the full variable domain reads DGGITQSPKYLFRKEGQNVTLSCEQNLNHDAMYWYRQDPGQGLRLIYYSQIVNDFQKGDIAEGYSVSREKKESFPLTVTSAQKNPTAFYLCASKPAQVPNTGELFFGEGSRLTVL.

This clonotype was counted at least ten times. The CDR3 coding sequence is TGTGCCAGTCATATTAGCGGGAGTTTCAATGAGCAGTTCTTC. It codes for CASHISGSFNEQFF. The V gene is TRBV3-1, the J gene TRBJ2-1, with 9 bases aligning to TRBD2. After removal of 9 bases from V and 6 bases from J, the junction contained 9 bases not matched to a gene. Germline CDR1 is LGHDT and CDR2 is YNNKEL (reference sequence). The CDR3 totals 14 residues.

The chain has TRBV29-1 and TRBJ2-6; D unclear. From germline, CDR1 is SQVTM and CDR2 ANQGSEA. Trimming removed 1 base at V and 1 base at J, with 5 bases between. This CDR3 contains 14 residues. DNA of the CDR3: TGCAGCGTTGAAGCGGAATCTGGGGCCAACGTCCTGACTTTC. Protein: CSVEAESGANVLTF. Combining the CDR3 with reference TRBV29-1 and TRBJ2-6 gives the whole variable domain SAVISQKPSRDICQRGTSLTIQCQVDSQVTMMFWYRQQPGQSLTLIATANQGSEATYESGFVIDKFPISRPNLTFSTLTVSNMSPEDSSIYLCSVEAESGANVLTFGAGSRLTVL.

This chain connects TRBV20-1 to TRBJ1-2; no definite D call. CDR1 DFQATT and CDR2 SNEGSKA come from the germline V gene (reference sequence). The CDR3 is 14 amino acids. Trimming cost V 1 base and J 2 bases, with 11 bases left between them. The CDR3 spells CSARVPDRNYGYTF. DNA for the CDR3: TGCAGTGCTAGAGTCCCGGACCGAAACTATGGCTACACCTTC.

This clonotype was detected ten times or more. The chain employs TRBV5-1 and TRBJ2-1; no reliable D call. With 2 bases removed from V and 8 bases from J, the gap between germline ends came to 20 bases. This CDR3 comprises 16 residues. Germline V lookup: CDR1 SGHRS, CDR2 YFSETQ. The CDR3 here is CASSFTTVGLGHEQFF. The DNA for the CDR3 is TGCGCCAGCAGCTTCACTACAGTGGGATTGGGTCATGAGCAGTTCTTC. The full variable domain, completed using reference TRBV5-1 and TRBJ2-1, is KAGVTQTPRYLIKTRGQQVTLSCSPISGHRSVSWYQQTPGQGLQFLFEYFSETQRNKGNFPGRFSGRQFSNSRSEMNVSTLELGDSALYLCASSFTTVGLGHEQFFGPGTRLTVL.

This clonotype was recorded many times. The chain joins TRBV20-1 to TRBJ2-7; 7 bases fit TRBD1. Germline V gene lookup returns CDR1 DFQATT and CDR2 SNEGSKA (reference sequence). Unmatched junction bases numbered 4, after V lost 3 bases and J lost 2 bases. The CDR3 spans 13 residues. The CDR3 sequence: CSASRQGAYEQYF. The CDR3 nucleotides read TGCAGTGCTAGCCGACAGGGAGCCTACGAGCAGTACTTC.

This clonotype was recorded many times. V is TRBV11-2 and J is TRBJ2-1; 9 nucleotides match TRBD1. Unmatched junction bases numbered 14, after V lost 5 bases and J lost 0 bases. CDR3 size: 19 residues. Germline assignment: CDR1 SGHAT and CDR2 FQNNGV. The CDR3 protein is CASSLRTGAKIGSYNEQFF. The CDR3 bases are TGTGCCAGCAGCCTAAGGACAGGGGCAAAAATCGGCTCCTACAATGAGCAGTTCTTC.

This clonotype was recorded many times. The chain employs TRBV9 and TRBJ2-5; possibly TRBD1 for D (5 bases). The V end lost 0 bases, the J end lost 5 bases, and 8 bases lay between the germline ends. This CDR3 comprises 13 residues. Germline lookup yields CDR1 SGDLS and CDR2 YYNGEE. DNA for the CDR3: TGTGCCAGCAGCGTAGGGGGCGCGGAGACCCAGTACTTC. Protein: CASSVGGAETQYF.

Regarding this clonotype: This may be a read error, as it is one base from a much larger clone. The genes are TRBV13 and TRBJ2-7, with 9 nucleotides matching TRBD1. CDR3 size: 16 residues. Germline lookup yields CDR1 PRHDT and CDR2 FYEKMQ (reference sequence). J gave up 6 bases and V 4 bases, and 13 bases lay outside the gene matches. In DNA, the CDR3 is TGTGCCAGCAGCTCTATGGTCTGGGGACAGGGTGGCGAGCAGTACTTC. Translation gives CASSSMVWGQGGEQYF.

The V call is TRBV9, the J call TRBJ1-1; 7 bases agree with TRBD1. The CDR3 consists of 12 residues. The trim removed 4 bases at V and 10 bases at J, leaving 7 bases unmatched. Germline CDR1 reads SGDLS; CDR2 reads YYNGEE. CDR3 protein: CASSLETGPAFF. The CDR3 nucleotides are TGTGCCAGCAGCCTAGAGACAGGGCCAGCTTTCTTT.

This clonotype showed up many times. The V and J genes are TRBV6-5 and TRBJ2-3; D possibly corresponds to TRBD1 (5 bases). The CDR3 contains 15 residues. The germline V gene encodes CDR1 MNHEY and CDR2 SVGAGI. The germline V and J ends were trimmed by 0 bases and 2 bases, with 9 bases remaining between them. This CDR3 reads CASSYSAGPTDTQYF. The DNA for the CDR3 is TGTGCCAGCAGTTACTCTGCAGGGCCCACAGATACGCAGTATTTT.

This clonotype has just a few counts. The chain uses TRBV11-1 and TRBJ2-7; 7 bases are shared with TRBD1. The CDR3 has 14 amino acids. Germline CDR1 reads SGHAT; CDR2 reads FQDESV (reference sequence). V lost 5 bases, J lost 3 bases, and 7 bases stayed unmatched. CDR3 protein: CASSPRTGNYEQYF. CDR3 nucleotides: TGTGCCAGCAGCCCACGGACAGGCAACTACGAGCAGTACTTC.

The CDR3 reads CSARGTGGVGNQPQHF. DNA of the CDR3: TGCAGTGCTAGAGGCACAGGGGGTGTGGGCAATCAGCCCCAGCATTTT. V is TRBV20-1 and J is TRBJ1-5; 8 nucleotides agree with TRBD1. Trimming at V came to 1 base and at J to 2 bases, leaving 7 bases not matched to a gene. The CDR3 length is 16 residues. The germline V gene has CDR1 DFQATT and CDR2 SNEGSKA (reference sequence).

Turning to this clonotype: A much bigger clone sits one base away, suggesting this may be a read error. The chain couples TRBV11-1 to TRBJ2-7; D uncertain. CDR1 is SGHAT, CDR2 FQDESV, per germline (reference sequence). This CDR3 is built from 15 residues. CDR3 region: CASSSNIGKTYELYF. As DNA, the CDR3 is TGTGCCAGCAGCTCAAACATCGGTAAAACCTACGAGCTGTACTTC.

This sequence joins TRBV5-1 and TRBJ1-3; TRBD1 might be the D (6 bases). The V and J ends lost 4 bases and 3 bases respectively, with 17 bases between them. The CDR3 runs 16 residues. Germline V gene data show CDR1 as SGHRS and CDR2 as YFSETQ. CDR3 DNA: TGCGCCAGCAGCCCAACCATGACAGGCGGTGGAAACACCATATATTTT. Its protein is CASSPTMTGGGNTIYF. The whole variable domain, remainder taken from reference TRBV5-1 and TRBJ1-3, is KAGVTQTPRYLIKTRGQQVTLSCSPISGHRSVSWYQQTPGQGLQFLFEYFSETQRNKGNFPGRFSGRQFSNSRSEMNVSTLELGDSALYLCASSPTMTGGGNTIYFGEGSWLTVV.

This clonotype has a count of ten or more. V gene TRBV6-5 combines with J gene TRBJ1-1, with D tentatively TRBD1 (5 bases). Trimming removed 0 bases at V and 4 bases at J, with 12 bases between. There are 15 residues in the CDR3. The germline CDR1 and CDR2 sequences are MNHEY and SVGAGI. The DNA for the CDR3 is TGTGCCAGCAGTTACTCTCAGGGATCGGGCACTGAAGCTTTCTTT. Translation: CASSYSQGSGTEAFF.

This clonotype was observed many times. This chain uses TRBV20-1 with TRBJ1-5; D unresolved. Germline CDR1 reads DFQATT; CDR2 reads SNEGSKA (reference sequence). Trimming removed 1 base at V and 8 bases at J, with 12 bases between. The CDR3 loop spans 13 amino acids. This CDR3 reads CSARAHSTEPQHF. The DNA of the CDR3 is TGCAGTGCTAGAGCCCACAGTACAGAGCCCCAGCATTTT.

This clonotype appeared many times. The rearrangement joins TRBV5-6 to TRBJ2-7; tentative D call: TRBD2 (6 bases). Trimming took off 5 bases at V and 3 bases at J, with 12 bases between the two ends. Germline CDR1 is SGHDT and CDR2 is YYEEEE. This CDR3 has 13 residues. DNA for the CDR3: TGTGCCAGCAGTTCCGGGACTCGCTACGAGCAGTACTTC. Translation gives CASSSGTRYEQYF.

This clonotype was counted ten times or more. The chain has TRBV27 and TRBJ1-2, with 7 bases aligning to TRBD1. Germline V gene sequence: CDR1 MNHEY, CDR2 SMNVEV (reference sequence). There are 15 residues in the CDR3. J was trimmed by 5 bases and V by 3 bases; bases with no gene match: 9. CDR3: CASSLDRTGLYGYTF. CDR3 in DNA: TGTGCCAGCAGTTTGGACCGGACAGGACTTTATGGCTACACCTTC.

This clonotype was detected ten times or more. The chain is built from TRBV5-1 and TRBJ2-1, with 16 bases fitting TRBD2. The CDR3 totals 16 residues. V lost 4 bases and J lost 8; bases outside the gene matches: 6. Per the germline V gene, CDR1 is SGHRS and CDR2 is YFSETQ. Here the CDR3 reads CASSRGTSGRADEQFF. The DNA of the CDR3 is TGCGCCAGCAGCCGTGGGACTAGCGGGAGGGCCGATGAGCAGTTCTTC. Full variable domain (remainder filled in from reference TRBV5-1 and TRBJ2-1): KAGVTQTPRYLIKTRGQQVTLSCSPISGHRSVSWYQQTPGQGLQFLFEYFSETQRNKGNFPGRFSGRQFSNSRSEMNVSTLELGDSALYLCASSRGTSGRADEQFFGPGTRLTVL.

The table lists this clonotype with many counts. DNA of the CDR3: TGTGCCAGCAGCGTCGGGACAGGGGTTACTTCTAGCACAGATACGCAGTATTTT. This codes for CASSVGTGVTSSTDTQYF. This rearrangement joins TRBV9 to TRBJ2-3; 10 nucleotides agree with TRBD1. Trimming took 2 bases from V and 0 from J; bases not matched to a gene: 9. Per the germline V gene, CDR1 is SGDLS and CDR2 is YYNGEE. The CDR3 runs to 18 residues.

This clonotype was recorded at least ten times. The chain employs TRBV2 and TRBJ2-5; D gene uncertain. The CDR3 consists of 11 residues. CDR1 is SNHLY and CDR2 is FYNNEI in the germline V gene. V lost 6 bases and J 5 bases, leaving 7 bases between the germline ends. DNA of the CDR3: TGTGCCAGCAGACACGAGGAGACCCAGTACTTC. Encoded protein: CASRHEETQYF.

This clonotype occurred many times. At one boundary the junction diverges from the germline segment, which might be a read error. The chain links TRBV2 to TRBJ1-2; TRBD1 agrees at 9 bases. In germline, CDR1 is SNHLY, CDR2 FYNNEI. There are 14 residues in the CDR3. CDR3 bases: TGTGCCAGCAGTCCGGGACGGACAGGGGCCCATGACGAATTC. Translation: CASSPGRTGAHDEF.